One sample yielded the 25 T cell receptor beta chains listed below, sequenced in a study of shared clonotypes between healthy human individuals. Positive CCR7 selection of CD45RO-negative cells yielded the naive CD8 cells, and terminally differentiated effector memory CD45RA+ cells were excluded. Generated by immunoSEQ multiplex PCR, the TCRdb table keeps only in-frame clones and is missing some. The repertoire holds more than 600,000 clones, approximately 90% seen once, with more than 20% in the top ten. The source material was naive CD8+ T cells sorted from blood. These TCRs come from a man aged 25 to 45 in good health.

This chain connects TRBV28 to TRBJ2-7, with 7 bases matching TRBD1. The ends lost 4 bases at V and 0 bases at J; junction bases unmatched: 3. The germline gives CDR1 MDHEN, CDR2 SYDVKM. The CDR3 runs 14 residues. CDR3 protein: CASSSTGSSYEQYF. The CDR3 nucleotides are TGTGCCAGCAGTTCGACAGGGAGCTCCTACGAGCAGTACTTC.

The chain is built from TRBV27 and TRBJ2-7; the D gene is possibly TRBD1 (6 bases). The CDR3 loop spans 16 amino acids. Trimming stripped 5 bases from V and 4 bases from J, with 21 bases between. Germline CDR1 reads MNHEY; CDR2 reads SMNVEV (reference sequence). CDR3 region: CASSSLTGDSTYEQYF. DNA for the CDR3: TGTGCCAGCAGTAGCTTGACAGGAGACTCAACGTACGAGCAGTACTTC.

In nucleotides, the CDR3 is TGTGCCAGCAGCTTTCCTAGCGGGAGGGACTACGAGCAGTACTTC. It translates to CASSFPSGRDYEQYF. This rearrangement joins TRBV7-9 to TRBJ2-7; TRBD2 matches at 12 bases. Germline trimming cut 3 bases from V and 3 bases from J; bases unmatched to any gene: 3. This CDR3 comprises 15 residues. Germline CDR1 reads SEHNR; CDR2 reads FQNEAQ (reference sequence).

This chain links TRBV6-6 with TRBJ1-5, with D unresolved. Deletions cut 6 bases from V and 4 bases from J, with 10 bases between. From germline, CDR1 is MNHNY and CDR2 SVGAGI (reference sequence). This CDR3 contains 13 residues. The CDR3 nucleotides read TGTGCCAGCAGAGTCCAGGAAAATCAGCCCCAGCATTTT. Translating it yields CASRVQENQPQHF.

The V call is TRBV14, the J call TRBJ2-2; 8 bases align to TRBD1. The CDR3 totals 16 residues. V lost 1 base to trimming and J lost 6 bases; unmatched junction nucleotides: 7. The germline gives CDR1 SGHDN, CDR2 FVKESK. This CDR3 is CASSQAPQGASGELFF. CDR3 bases: TGTGCCAGCAGCCAAGCCCCCCAGGGGGCTTCCGGGGAGCTGTTTTTT.

This clone was seen a handful of times. The sample carries other DNA sequences with the same CDR3. The chain carries TRBV27 and TRBJ2-7; 9 bases map to TRBD2. Germline-derived CDR1 and CDR2 are MNHEY and SMNVEV (reference sequence). CDR3 length: 13 amino acids. V lost 5 bases, J lost 2 bases, and 1 base stayed unmatched. CDR3 protein: CASSRTSAYEQYF. In DNA, the CDR3 is TGTGCCAGCAGTCGGACTAGCGCCTACGAGCAGTACTTC.

The gene calls are TRBV27 and TRBJ2-7; 7 nucleotides agree with TRBD1. The V segment lost 5 bases and the J segment 3 bases; nucleotides outside the gene matches: 7. CDR3 size: 14 residues. Germline V gene sequence: CDR1 MNHEY, CDR2 SMNVEV (reference sequence). The CDR3 protein is CASSLGAGGYEQYF. CDR3 DNA: TGTGCCAGCAGTCTAGGGGCAGGGGGCTACGAGCAGTACTTC.

This clone was observed a single time. The chain joins TRBV27 to TRBJ2-1; no clear D gene. The germline V gene encodes CDR1 MNHEY and CDR2 SMNVEV (reference sequence). The CDR3 has 18 residues. V was trimmed by 6 bases and J by 8 bases, leaving 29 bases between them. The CDR3 DNA sequence: TGTGCCAGCAGCTCACTAAATGCACTAAGCTCAACTAAGGATGAGCAGTTCTTC. Encoded protein: CASSSLNALSSTKDEQFF.

The chain carries TRBV7-3 and TRBJ1-1; D remains ambiguous. The CDR3 totals 13 residues. Germline CDR1 SGHTA, CDR2 FQGTGA. Between the trimmed V and J ends, which lost 4 bases and 1 base, there was a span of 7 bases. The CDR3 sequence: CASSSQWNTEAFF. DNA for the CDR3: TGTGCCAGCAGCTCCCAGTGGAACACTGAAGCTTTCTTT.

In this sample, this clone turned up a few times. CDR3 protein: CASSLAGRVNYGYTF. The CDR3 coding sequence is TGTGCCAGCAGCTTAGCGGGCAGGGTTAACTATGGCTACACCTTC. The chain is built from TRBV7-9 and TRBJ1-2, with a possible D match to TRBD1 (5 bases). V was trimmed by 0 bases and J by 1 base, leaving 9 bases between them. Germline V gene lookup returns CDR1 SEHNR and CDR2 FQNEAQ (reference sequence). This CDR3 comprises 15 residues.

This clone came up once. The rearrangement joins TRBV7-6 to TRBJ1-5; D gene uncertain. The CDR3 runs 12 residues. V was trimmed by 4 bases and J by 6 bases, leaving 7 bases between them. In germline, CDR1 is SGHVS, CDR2 FNYEAQ. This CDR3 is CASSSGGQPQHF. The CDR3 DNA is TGTGCCAGCAGCTCCGGAGGTCAGCCCCAGCATTTT. The full variable domain, in which reference TRBV7-6 and TRBJ1-5 provide the parts outside the CDR3, is GAGVSQSPRYKVTKRGQDVALRCDPISGHVSLYWYRQALGQGPEFLTYFNYEAQQDKSGLPNDRFSAERPEGSISTLTIQRTEQRDSAMYRCASSSGGQPQHFGDGTRLSIL.

Only one count was recorded for this clone. The J gene is TRBJ1-1, the V gene TRBV4-1, with TRBD1 as a possible D gene (6 bases). V was shortened by 2 bases and J by 5 bases, with 18 bases between the two germline ends. Germline lookup yields CDR1 MGHRA and CDR2 YSYEKL. This CDR3 has 16 amino acids. The CDR3 is CASSQRGSQGGTEAFF. CDR3 DNA: TGCGCCAGCAGCCAAAGGGGGTCGCAGGGTGGAACTGAAGCTTTCTTT.

Comments on this clone: One junction end does not reproduce the germline sequence, and a read error may be involved. The V gene is TRBV28, the J gene TRBJ2-7; possible D gene TRBD2, 5 bases. The CDR3 has 11 residues. Per the germline V gene, CDR1 is MDHEN and CDR2 is SYDVKM. The CDR3 nucleotides read TGTGCCAGCAGTTTTGGCGGGCCCTCGGACTTC. Translated, it gives CASSFGGPSDF.

The J gene is TRBJ2-3, the V gene TRBV28, with a weak D call TRBD2 (5 bases). CDR3 length: 12 amino acids. V lost 2 bases and J 6 bases, leaving 6 bases between the germline ends. Germline V gene sequence: CDR1 MDHEN, CDR2 SYDVKM. CDR3 nucleotides: TGTGCCAGCAGTTTAGGACTTGATACGCAGTATTTT. It encodes CASSLGLDTQYF.

The rearrangement links TRBV7-6 to TRBJ1-5; TRBD1 might be the D (5 bases). The germline V and J ends were trimmed by 3 bases and 0 bases, with 6 bases remaining between them. This CDR3 is built from 14 residues. Germline values: CDR1 SGHVS, CDR2 FNYEAQ. The CDR3 here is CASSLGDSNQPQHF. Here the CDR3 DNA reads TGTGCCAGCAGCTTGGGGGATAGCAATCAGCCCCAGCATTTT.

This chain links TRBV2 with TRBJ2-1; D is ambiguous. In germline, CDR1 is SNHLY, CDR2 FYNNEI. V lost 10 bases, J lost 4 bases, and 11 bases lay in between. The CDR3 consists of 12 residues. This CDR3 is CATLPRYNEQFF. The CDR3 DNA reads TGTGCCACCCTCCCCAGGTACAATGAGCAGTTCTTC.

The chain has TRBV9 and TRBJ2-5; 7 nucleotides agree with TRBD1. Trimming removed 0 bases from V and 5 bases from J; junction bases left unmatched: 7. Germline V gene sequence: CDR1 SGDLS, CDR2 YYNGEE. This CDR3 has 15 residues. Here the CDR3 DNA reads TGTGCCAGCAGCGTAGAGGACAGGTCGAGTGAGACCCAGTACTTC. Amino acids: CASSVEDRSSETQYF.

The rearrangement uses TRBV29-1 and TRBJ2-1, with D possibly TRBD2 on 5 matching bases. From germline, CDR1 is SQVTM and CDR2 ANQGSEA. CDR3 length equals 14 residues. Trimming removed 2 bases from V and 7 bases from J, with 15 bases in between. The CDR3 region is CSVEPAGKENEQFF. The DNA for the CDR3 is TGCAGCGTTGAACCCGCGGGTAAAGAGAATGAGCAGTTCTTC.

CDR3 amino acids: CASSPHSETEAFF. Written as DNA, the CDR3 is TGTGCCAGCAGCCCCCATAGCGAGACTGAAGCTTTCTTT. The V gene is TRBV7-9, the J gene TRBJ1-1; unclear D gene. Looked up from germline, CDR1 is SEHNR and CDR2 is FQNEAQ (reference sequence). V lost 5 bases and J lost 5, with 12 bases in between. The CDR3 sequence is 13 residues long.

This clone was seen a few times. This chain joins TRBV7-9 and TRBJ2-5; D gene unclear. The CDR3 has 14 residues. Germline CDR1 and CDR2: SEHNR and FQNEAQ (reference sequence). V was trimmed by 4 bases and J by 1 base, leaving 10 bases between them. CDR3 in DNA: TGTGCCAGCAGCTCACCAGTGAGCCAAGAGACCCAGTACTTC. It codes for CASSSPVSQETQYF.

The chain combines TRBV5-4 with TRBJ2-2; D unclear. Trimming stripped 0 bases from V and 1 base from J, with 10 bases between. CDR3 size: 16 residues. The germline gives CDR1 SGHNT, CDR2 YYREEE (reference sequence). CDR3 DNA: TGTGCCAGCAGCTTGGAGGAAAACAAGAACACCGGGGAGCTGTTTTTT. Translated, it gives CASSLEENKNTGELFF.

This clone was counted a single time. The CDR3 DNA reads TGTGCCAGCAGCTCAGGACTAGCGGTAGGAGGTGAGCAGTTCTTC. As protein: CASSSGLAVGGEQFF. V gene TRBV7-9 combines with J gene TRBJ2-1, with TRBD2 matching 10 bases. CDR1 is SEHNR and CDR2 is FQNEAQ in the germline V gene (reference sequence). J gave up 9 bases and V 4 bases, and 9 bases lay outside the gene matches. The CDR3 has 15 amino acids.

The chain is built from TRBV29-1 and TRBJ2-7; no clear D gene. V lost 4 bases, J lost 3 bases, and 7 bases lay in between. This CDR3 comprises 11 residues. From germline, CDR1 is SQVTM and CDR2 ANQGSEA. CDR3 DNA sequence: TGCAGCGTTGGAGACGTCTACGAGCAGTACTTC. Its translation is CSVGDVYEQYF.

This CDR3 is CASSSRTSVETQYF. CDR3 DNA: TGTGCCAGCAGTTCGCGGACTAGCGTAGAGACCCAGTACTTC. The gene calls are TRBV7-9 and TRBJ2-5, with 9 bases that match TRBD2. With V trimmed by 6 bases and J by 4 bases, 6 bases remained unmatched. The CDR3 runs 14 residues. Per the germline V gene, CDR1 is SEHNR and CDR2 is FQNEAQ (reference sequence).

A word on this clone: Other DNA sequences in this sample translate to the same CDR3. This sequence joins TRBV28 and TRBJ1-3, with D unresolved. This CDR3 has 12 amino acids. Germline V gene lookup returns CDR1 MDHEN and CDR2 SYDVKM. With 1 base removed from V and 7 bases from J, the gap between germline ends came to 5 bases. CDR3 bases: TGTGCCAGCAGTTTATCCGGGAACACCATATATTTT. Protein sequence: CASSLSGNTIYF. Variable domain in full (rest from reference TRBV28 and TRBJ1-3): DVKVTQSSRYLVKRTGEKVFLECVQDMDHENMFWYRQDPGLGLRLIYFSYDVKMKEKGDIPEGYSVSREKKERFSLILESASTNQTSMYLCASSLSGNTIYFGEGSWLTVV.